This is a list of T cell receptor beta chains from one sample in a study of human T cells and chemical hapten exposure. From the RACE reads, TCRdb called clonotypes with MiXCR, one entry per CDR3 protein. The profile covers approximately 87,000 distinct CDR3 sequences, with roughly 11% appearing a single time and 2.5% to 3.5% taken by the ten largest. This sample comprised whole blood, obtained in connection with sensitization to the hapten diphenylcyclopropenone (DPC). Receptors originate from a woman in her thirties or forties with alopecia areata. Some clones in this sample may be carry-over from other donors' samples. CDR3s include the opening cysteine and the closing phenylalanine or tryptophan. D genes are given only for firm matches. Some rows have no size entry. The others give once, few or many, or a class for an expanded clone.

>TRBJ1-5|many|TRBV10-3|TRBD1
CAISEWGTGAQPQHF
TGTGCCATCAGTGAGTGGGGGACAGGGGCTCAGCCCCAGCATTTT
>TRBJ2-5|many|TRBV4-2|TRBD1
CASSQTATDRGQETQYF
TGTGCCAGCAGCCAAACGGCCACGGACAGGGGGCAAGAGACCCAGTACTTC
>TRBJ1-5|NA|TRBV7-2|TRBD1
CASTLRGANGNQPQHF
TGTGCCAGCACCCTCAGGGGGGCGAATGGCAATCAGCCCCAGCATTTT
>TRBJ1-1|many|TRBV6-6|TRBD1
CASSSTGGGEAFF
TGTGCCAGCAGCTCGACAGGGGGCGGCGAAGCTTTCTTT
>TRBJ2-7|few|TRBV5-1|NA
CASSLDGQHPYEQYF
TGCGCCAGCAGCTTGGATGGACAGCACCCCTACGAGCAGTACTTC
>TRBJ2-7|few|TRBV11-2|NA
CASRSLGGGYEQYF
TGTGCCAGCAGGAGTTTAGGGGGAGGATACGAGCAGTACTTC
>TRBJ2-7|few|TRBV6-1|NA
CASSDRRGEQYF
TGTGCCAGCAGTGATAGAAGGGGCGAGCAGTACTTC
>TRBJ2-1|many|TRBV6-4|NA
CASSPDLTPYNEQFF
TGTGCCAGCAGCCCGGATTTAACCCCCTACAATGAGCAGTTCTTC
>TRBJ2-7|few|TRBV6-5|NA
CASSQHGGGGEQYF
TGTGCCAGCAGTCAACATGGGGGCGGAGGCGAGCAGTACTTC
>TRBJ2-1|few|TRBV29-1|NA
CSAEPHSDNEQFF
TGCAGCGCCGAACCTCATTCGGACAATGAGCAGTTCTTC
>TRBJ2-2|many|TRBV7-2|NA
CASSGPGQNTGELFF
TGTGCCAGCAGCGGCCCGGGACAGAACACCGGGGAGCTGTTTTTT
>TRBJ2-2|many|TRBV11-2|NA
CASSSDTGELFF
TGTGCCAGCAGCTCTGACACCGGGGAGCTGTTTTTT
>TRBJ1-2|many|TRBV5-4|NA
CASSLEPLNYGYTF
TGTGCCAGCAGCTTAGAACCACTGAACTATGGCTACACCTTC
>TRBJ1-5|NA|TRBV29-1|TRBD1
CSVRDRGQGQPQHF
TGCAGCGTCCGGGACAGGGGGCAGGGTCAGCCCCAGCATTTT
>TRBJ2-1|NA|TRBV5-4|NA
CASSSPDRLYNEQFF
TGTGCCAGCAGCTCCCCCGACAGGCTATACAATGAGCAGTTCTTC
>TRBJ2-1|few|TRBV29-1|NA
CSVLTGTQTTGNEQFF
TGCAGCGTTCTTACCGGGACACAAACGACTGGCAATGAGCAGTTCTTC
>TRBJ2-7|NA|TRBV4-3|TRBD1
CASSPGTGSSYEQYF
TGCGCCAGCAGCCCGGGGACAGGCAGCTCCTACGAGCAGTACTTC
>TRBJ2-3|many|TRBV12-3/TRBV12-4|NA
CASRLGVMYTDTQYF
TGTGCCAGCAGACTAGGGGTGATGTACACAGATACGCAGTATTTT
>TRBJ1-1|many|TRBV11-2|TRBD1
CASQQGTGSREAFF
TGTGCCAGCCAGCAGGGGACAGGCTCCCGGGAAGCTTTCTTT
>TRBJ2-7|many|TRBV12-3/TRBV12-4|TRBD2
CASRTSGRGYEQYF
TGTGCCAGCAGGACTAGCGGGAGAGGGTACGAGCAGTACTTC
>TRBJ1-2|NA|TRBV5-5|NA
CASSLSLGQETYGYTF
TGTGCCAGCAGCTTATCGCTTGGGCAGGAGACCTATGGCTACACCTTC
>TRBJ1-2|NA|TRBV28|TRBD1
CAISGEGALVNYGYTF
TGTGCCATCTCCGGAGAGGGGGCGCTCGTTAACTATGGCTACACCTTC
>TRBJ1-3|many|TRBV5-4|NA
CASSPDSQRSGNTIYF
TGTGCCAGCAGCCCGGACAGCCAACGGTCTGGAAACACCATATATTTT
>TRBJ2-7|few|TRBV4-3|TRBD1
CASSQVDAGGGEQYF
TGCGCCAGCAGCCAAGTAGATGCAGGGGGTGGCGAGCAGTACTTC
>TRBJ2-3|many|TRBV2|TRBD2
CASSAWTRGTDTQYF
TGTGCCAGCAGTGCTTGGACTAGAGGTACAGATACGCAGTATTTT
>TRBJ2-6|many|TRBV27|NA
CASGGSANVLTF
TGTGCCAGCGGGGGTTCGGCCAACGTCCTGACTTTC
>TRBJ2-7|few|TRBV27|NA
CASRLKGGTYEQYF
TGTGCCAGCAGACTCAAGGGGGGGACCTACGAGCAGTACTTC
>TRBJ1-5|NA|TRBV27|NA
CASRPGIENQPQHF
TGTGCCAGCCGACCCGGCATAGAGAATCAGCCCCAGCATTTT
>TRBJ2-1|many|TRBV7-9|NA
CASSLMVNEQFF
TGTGCCAGCAGCTTAATGGTGAATGAGCAGTTCTTC
>TRBJ1-1|many|TRBV12-3/TRBV12-4|NA
CASRLGPGGPTEAFF
TGTGCCAGCCGGCTTGGCCCCGGAGGGCCCACTGAAGCTTTCTTT
>TRBJ1-1|NA|TRBV6-2/TRBV6-3|NA
CASSYSTQNTEAFF
TGTGCCAGCAGTTACTCTACACAGAACACTGAAGCTTTCTTT
>TRBJ2-2|few|TRBV7-9|NA
CASSSENKWIAGELFF
TGTGCCAGCAGCTCGGAAAATAAGTGGATCGCCGGGGAGCTGTTTTTT
>TRBJ2-7|many|TRBV9|NA
CASSVDNEQYF
TGTGCCAGCAGCGTAGACAACGAGCAGTACTTC
>TRBJ2-7|many|TRBV20-1|NA
CSASFPRTYEQYF
TGCAGTGCTAGTTTTCCGAGAACCTACGAGCAGTACTTC
>TRBJ2-1|NA|TRBV9|NA
CASSVSRNNEQFF
TGTGCCAGCAGCGTATCCAGGAACAATGAGCAGTTCTTC
>TRBJ2-3|few|TRBV20-1|NA
CSAPPPDLGTDTQYF
TGCAGTGCTCCACCCCCGGATCTGGGCACAGATACGCAGTATTTT
>TRBJ2-2|many|TRBV29-1|TRBD1
CSAGQGDTGELFF
TGCAGCGCCGGACAGGGGGACACCGGGGAGCTGTTTTTT
>TRBJ2-1|NA|TRBV3-1|NA
CASSPDTNNEQFF
TGTGCCAGCAGCCCCGACACCAACAATGAGCAGTTCTTC
>TRBJ2-1|few|TRBV5-6|TRBD2
CASSSPGLANEQFF
TGTGCCAGCAGCTCCCCGGGACTAGCCAATGAGCAGTTCTTC
>TRBJ1-1|many|TRBV28|NA
CASSLFRMNTEAFF
TGTGCCAGCAGTTTATTCCGGATGAACACTGAAGCTTTCTTT
>TRBJ2-5|NA|TRBV4-3|TRBD2
CASSQVLADQETQYF
TGCGCCAGCAGCCAAGTACTAGCGGACCAAGAGACCCAGTACTTC
>TRBJ2-3|few|TRBV11-1|NA
CASSHDTDTQYF
TGTGCCAGCAGCCATGACACAGATACGCAGTATTTT
>TRBJ2-1|NA|TRBV3-1|NA
CASSRGAGNNEQFF
TGTGCCAGCAGCAGGGGGGCAGGGAACAATGAGCAGTTCTTC
>TRBJ2-4|many|TRBV14|NA
CASSQDTGAGTKNIQYF
TGTGCCAGCAGCCAAGATACGGGGGCCGGGACCAAAAACATTCAGTACTTC
>TRBJ2-1|many|TRBV7-9|TRBD1
CASSETGAYNEQFF
TGTGCCAGCAGCGAGACAGGGGCCTACAATGAGCAGTTCTTC
>TRBJ1-1|NA|TRBV9|TRBD1
CASSVEGQGNTEAFF
TGTGCCAGCAGCGTAGAGGGACAGGGGAACACTGAAGCTTTCTTT
>TRBJ2-2|many|TRBV14|NA
CASSRRTTGELFF
TGTGCCAGCAGCCGGCGGACCACCGGGGAGCTGTTTTTT
>TRBJ2-6|few|TRBV18|TRBD1
CASSPRQGKVGANVLTF
TGTGCCAGCTCACCCCGACAGGGAAAAGTCGGGGCCAACGTCCTGACTTTC
>TRBJ1-1|many|TRBV9|NA
CASTRGWNTEAFF
TGTGCCAGTACGAGGGGGTGGAACACTGAAGCTTTCTTT
>TRBJ1-3|NA|TRBV25-1|NA
CASSEFGGTNTIYF
TGTGCCAGCAGTGAATTTGGGGGGACAAACACCATATATTTT
>TRBJ2-1|NA|TRBV20-1|NA
CSAKGHNSYNEQFF
TGCAGTGCAAAGGGACACAACTCCTACAATGAGCAGTTCTTC
>TRBJ2-5|NA|TRBV5-1|TRBD1
CTPTATGIRTQYF
TGCACTCCTACAGCGACAGGGATCCGGACCCAGTACTTC
>TRBJ2-1|many|TRBV25-1|NA
CASRLGHEQFF
TGTGCCAGCAGGCTGGGCCATGAGCAGTTCTTC
>TRBJ1-5|many|TRBV7-2|NA
CASSSSGGATQHF
TGTGCCAGCAGCTCCTCCGGGGGTGCTACCCAGCATTTT
>TRBJ2-3|many|TRBV9|TRBD2
CASSPLGGLAGSRDTQYF
TGTGCCAGCAGCCCTTTGGGGGGACTAGCGGGGAGTCGAGATACGCAGTATTTT
>TRBJ2-6|NA|TRBV7-2|NA
CASFFTSGANVLTF
TGTGCCAGCTTCTTTACTTCCGGGGCCAACGTCCTGACTTTC
>TRBJ2-7|NA|TRBV7-2|TRBD1
CASSSAGQGFYEQYF
TGTGCCAGCAGCTCCGCGGGACAGGGGTTCTACGAGCAGTACTTC